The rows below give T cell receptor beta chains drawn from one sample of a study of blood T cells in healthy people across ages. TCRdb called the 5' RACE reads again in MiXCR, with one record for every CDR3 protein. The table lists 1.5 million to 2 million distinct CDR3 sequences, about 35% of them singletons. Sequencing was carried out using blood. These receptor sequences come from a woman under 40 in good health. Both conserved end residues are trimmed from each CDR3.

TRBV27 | ASSLSIGGVNYEQY
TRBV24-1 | ATSRSPRQGTTDTQY
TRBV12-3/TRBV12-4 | ASSLLGQGVGNEQF
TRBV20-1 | SAPGGGSWKETLY
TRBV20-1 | SATLAGGIQETQY
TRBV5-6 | ASSWGGIEQY
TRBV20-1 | SAGLDSGANVLT
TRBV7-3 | ASSAGTSSSYEQY
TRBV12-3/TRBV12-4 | ASRELAGGHNEQF
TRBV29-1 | SVVGSTYTGELF
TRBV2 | ASSEARLAGGPNTQY
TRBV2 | ASSEDLGDTRY
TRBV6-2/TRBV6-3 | ASSYSWSRLPYEQY
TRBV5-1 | ASNPGHGRYNEQF
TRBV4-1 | TSSRATGGDSPLH
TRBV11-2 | ASSLGGRTPYTEAF
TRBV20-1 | SAPKGSSMYNEQF
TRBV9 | ASSVQGDSSYEQY
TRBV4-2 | ASSHRIPGLAGSTGELF
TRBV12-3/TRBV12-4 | ASSKSGTENQPQH
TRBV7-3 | ASSLRLAGSSTDTQY
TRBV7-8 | ASGQGRNQPQH
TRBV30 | AWSLNRNNEQY
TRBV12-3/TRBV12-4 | ASSPQGSTFYEQY
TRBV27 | ASRATGSGNQPQH
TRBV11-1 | ASSCLQGNYEQY
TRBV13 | ASSPFGDSQQETQY
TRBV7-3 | ASSPHEDRIWANEKLF
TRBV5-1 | ASSLGGYDDQPQH
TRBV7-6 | ASSRWSRDTEQY
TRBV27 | ASKTMNTEAF
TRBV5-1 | ASSTSGTSGGTYNEQF
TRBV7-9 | ASSPGGAGNVPYEQY
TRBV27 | ASSHQGQYQETQY
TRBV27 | ASSLSWGSYEQY
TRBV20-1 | SARYSGAYEQY
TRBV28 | AGSGGSPPEQY
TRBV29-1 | SVLRGGSTDTQY
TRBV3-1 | ASRTSGSNEQF
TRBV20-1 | SARGWGTGGDTQY
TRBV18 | ASSHDGGTDTQY
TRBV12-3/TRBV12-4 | ASTHWDRPNQPQH
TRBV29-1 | SVEVGWGGNEQF
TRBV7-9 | ASSSDRAGTDTQY
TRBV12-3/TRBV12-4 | ASRLDGTGGSWYGYT
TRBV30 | AWSGQINEKLF
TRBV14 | ASSPKTGGYPYYGYT
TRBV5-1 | ASSLPQREIYEQY
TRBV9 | ASSVGLQEAQY
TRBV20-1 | SASEGQGEYSNQPQH
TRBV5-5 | ASSLSASGYYNEQF
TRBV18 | ASSLTSVSNTQY
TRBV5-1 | ASSVGLVNTEAF
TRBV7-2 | ACSTDRSSYEQY
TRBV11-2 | ASSSLSTDYGYT
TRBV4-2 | ASSQEWRRERDEQC
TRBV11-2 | ASSLVGFTSGISCNEQF
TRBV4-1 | ASRRDYPLLDTQY